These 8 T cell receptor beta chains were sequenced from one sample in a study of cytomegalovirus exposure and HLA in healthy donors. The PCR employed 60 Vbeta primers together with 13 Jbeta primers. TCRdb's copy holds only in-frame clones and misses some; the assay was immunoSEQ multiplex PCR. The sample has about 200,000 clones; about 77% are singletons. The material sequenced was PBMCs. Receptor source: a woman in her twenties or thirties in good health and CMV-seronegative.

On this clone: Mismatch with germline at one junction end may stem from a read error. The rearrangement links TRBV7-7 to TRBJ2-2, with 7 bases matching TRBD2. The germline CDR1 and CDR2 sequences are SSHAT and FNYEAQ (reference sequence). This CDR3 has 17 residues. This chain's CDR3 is CASSLLSSGDYTGELFF. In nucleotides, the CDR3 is TGTGCTAGCAGCTTACTGTCCAGCGGGGACTACACCGGGGAGCTGTTTTTT. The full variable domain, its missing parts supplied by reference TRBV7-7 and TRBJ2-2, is GAGVSQSPRYKVTKRGQDVTLRCDPISSHATLYWYQQALGQGPEFLTYFNYEAQPDKSGLPSDRFSAERPEGSISTLTIQRTEQRDSAMYRCASSLLSSGDYTGELFFGEGSRLTVL.

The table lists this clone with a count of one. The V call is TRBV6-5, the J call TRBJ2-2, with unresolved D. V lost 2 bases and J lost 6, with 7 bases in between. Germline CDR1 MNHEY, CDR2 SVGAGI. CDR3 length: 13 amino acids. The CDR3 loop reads CASSYLQSGELFF. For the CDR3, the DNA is TGTGCCAGCAGTTACCTTCAGTCCGGGGAGCTGTTTTTT.

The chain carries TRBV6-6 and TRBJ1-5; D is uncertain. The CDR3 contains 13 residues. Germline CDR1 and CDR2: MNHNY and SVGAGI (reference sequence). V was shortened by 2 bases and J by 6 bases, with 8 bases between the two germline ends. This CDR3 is CASSYPGIQPQHF. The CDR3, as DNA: TGTGCCAGCAGTTACCCGGGAATTCAGCCCCAGCATTTT.

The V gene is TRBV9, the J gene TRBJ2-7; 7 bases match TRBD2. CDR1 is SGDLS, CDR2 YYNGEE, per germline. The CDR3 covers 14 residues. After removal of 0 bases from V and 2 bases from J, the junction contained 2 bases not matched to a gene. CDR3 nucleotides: TGTGCCAGCAGCGTAGGGGAGGGTCCCTACGAGCAGTACTTC. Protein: CASSVGEGPYEQYF.

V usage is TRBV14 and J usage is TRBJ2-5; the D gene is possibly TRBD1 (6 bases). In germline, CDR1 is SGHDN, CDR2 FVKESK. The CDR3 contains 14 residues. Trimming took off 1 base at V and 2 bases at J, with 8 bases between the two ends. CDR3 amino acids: CASSQVGQQETQYF. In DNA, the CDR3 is TGTGCCAGCAGCCAAGTCGGACAGCAAGAGACCCAGTACTTC.

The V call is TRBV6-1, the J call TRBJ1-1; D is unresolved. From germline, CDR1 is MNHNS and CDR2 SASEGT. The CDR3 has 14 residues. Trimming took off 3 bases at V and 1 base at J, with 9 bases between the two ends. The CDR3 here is CASSDGYGNTEAFF. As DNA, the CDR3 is TGTGCCAGCAGTGACGGGTATGGGAACACTGAAGCTTTCTTT.

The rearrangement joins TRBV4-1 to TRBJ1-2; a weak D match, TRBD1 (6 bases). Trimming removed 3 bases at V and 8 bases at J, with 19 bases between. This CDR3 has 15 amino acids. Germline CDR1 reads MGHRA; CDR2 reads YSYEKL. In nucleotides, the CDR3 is TGCGCCAGCAGCCATTCCCGGGACACGGGTGAAGGCTACACCTTC. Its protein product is CASSHSRDTGEGYTF.

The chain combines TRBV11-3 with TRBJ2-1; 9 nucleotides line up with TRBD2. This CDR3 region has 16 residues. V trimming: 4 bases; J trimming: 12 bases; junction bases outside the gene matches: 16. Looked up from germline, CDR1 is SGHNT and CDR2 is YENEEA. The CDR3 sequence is CASSSKNTGAGGRQFF. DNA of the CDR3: TGTGCCAGCAGCTCCAAAAATACGGGCGCGGGAGGGCGGCAGTTCTTC. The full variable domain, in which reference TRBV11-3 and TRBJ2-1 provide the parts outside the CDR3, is EAGVVQSPRYKIIEKKQPVAFWCNPISGHNTLYWYLQNLGQGPELLIRYENEEAVDDSQLPKDRFSAERLKGVDSTLKIQPAELGDSAVYLCASSSKNTGAGGRQFFGPGTRLTVL.